This T cell receptor beta chain originates from a study of blood T cell repertoires in COVID-19 (dated by TCRdb to between 2020 and 2021). Some background on the complete study: Collaborator samples came from the United States, Italy and Spain and covered acute and convalescent phases of COVID-19. Where available, HLA class I and class II types were taken from metadata supplied by the sample provider and were not determined by assay-based typing. Samples came from the ongoing ImmuneRACE study (first 160 participants) plus 1,254 subjects from 6 global collaborators. The material from the prospective study consisted of cDNA or gDNA derived from T cells, B-cell-depleted T cells, or PBMCs. Deeply sampled blood TCRbeta repertoires from subjects exposed to, actively infected with, or recovered from COVID-19 were included in the dataset. The repertoires were made available in a free public database intended to serve as a resource for research on the immune response to SARS-CoV-2. A de-identified subject ID, COVID-19 status, age in years and sex were almost always included in the sample metadata.

What the authors observed across the whole study: Clinical and demographic metadata were provided uncurated, with the amount varying by source and participant.

TCRbeta CDR3 regions were amplified from genomic DNA by means of the immunoSEQ Assay, a bias-controlled multiplex PCR. The source study handled its data this way. Within the assay, amplification of reference gene primers was used to estimate how many nucleated cells each sample contained. To quantify the absolute abundance of each unique TCRbeta CDR3 rearrangement, sequence reads were collapsed and filtered. Productive Simpson clonality was computed per sample as the square root of Simpson's diversity index over productive rearrangements. Held by TCRdb, this immuneACCESS table contains in-frame sequences only and omits some clones. Under half of the omission traces to an unresolved V gene where checked; the cause of the rest is unknown. From that table come the V and J calls and clone size; the DNA was used to work out D and trimming. The sample has some 100,000 clones on record, around 88% of them singletons. Roughly 8.1% of the sample comes from the top ten.

V loses 9 bases, J loses 1 base, and the germline ends lie 13 bases apart. CDR1 and CDR2, per the germline V gene, are SNHLY and FYNNEI. The CDR3, from cysteine to phenylalanine, totals 15 residues. Only the CDR3 DNA stays, 45 bases, in frame from base 1. Collaborating institutions collected whole blood in K2EDTA tubes following their own protocols. For TCRbeta analysis, collaborators shipped samples in one of three forms: frozen whole blood, isolated PBMCs, or DNA extracted from either of those sample types. About this clone: What this receptor recognizes is not known. The sample holds no much larger clone one base away, and base qualities are not on file.

The chain uses TRBV2 and TRBJ2-6; TRBD2 is a weak D gene call, 5 bases matching. This receptor was identified in a woman between 70 and 85 years old with acute or convalescent COVID-19. The sequenced material came from peripheral blood. The encoded CDR3 is CARGVGGSGANVLTF. The DNA reads TGTGCCAGGGGAGTGGGCGGATCTGGGGCCAACGTCCTGACTTTC.